The T cell receptor beta chain under discussion was sequenced for a study of CD8+ T cells in alopecia areata. RNA was extracted and reverse transcribed into cDNA as the sequencing template. Only in-frame clones appear in the TCRdb table, and some are missing; sequencing was by immunoSEQ multiplex PCR. Here the sample spans about 30,000 clones, approximately 65% being singletons. Study-level findings and limits: Patients displayed less clarity in TCR sharing than mice, a finding possibly related to HLA.

Obtained from alopecia areata patients were lesional scalp punch biopsies along with peripheral blood. As concerns this clone: Its antigen is not identified.

CDR3 length: 12 residues. CDR1 and CDR2 from the germline V gene are SGHDT and YYEEEE. V gave up 2 bases and J gave up 9 bases, with 9 bases separating them. The source material was NKG2D-high CD8+ T cells sorted from blood. The J gene is TRBJ2-1, the V gene TRBV5-6; D is unclear. The source is a human donor with alopecia areata. The CDR3 DNA is TGTGCCAGCAGCTTCCCCCCCGGTGAGCAGTTCTTC. Translation: CASSFPPGEQFF.